This record covers a single T cell receptor (beta chain). Germline assignment: CDR1 SGHRS and CDR2 YFSETQ. Trimming stripped 0 bases from V and 9 bases from J, with 7 bases between. This CDR3 is 13 amino acids long. This sample was included in a study of blood T cell repertoires in COVID-19. Data came from immunoSEQ multiplex PCR; TCRdb stores just in-frame clones and leaves some out. The sample yields 100,000 to 120,000 clones, more than 75% seen once. V gene TRBV5-1 combines with J gene TRBJ1-6, with D hard to call. This sequence originates from a woman in her fifties or sixties with acute or convalescent COVID-19. The sequenced material came from peripheral blood. The CDR3 DNA reads TGCGCCAGCAGCTTGGAACCTACTTCACCCCTCCACTTT. As protein: CASSLEPTSPLHF.